The 26 T cell receptor beta chains reported below all come from one sample, sequenced in a study of PD-1 blockade in mismatch repair-deficient tumors. The data were produced by immunoSEQ multiplex PCR, yet TCRdb's version contains in-frame clones alone and is incomplete. Here the sample spans roughly 45,000 clones, roughly 82% being singletons. This specimen consisted of PBMCs, obtained before pembrolizumab treatment. These receptors all stem from an adult with mismatch repair-deficient cancer.

This clone was seen only a few times. V and J are TRBV27 and TRBJ2-7; 7 positions agree with TRBD1. J lost 3 bases, V lost 2 bases, and 7 bases had no gene match. Germline lookup yields CDR1 MNHEY and CDR2 SMNVEV (reference sequence). The CDR3 runs 15 residues. The CDR3 DNA reads as TGTGCCAGCAGTTTAGTTTCGACAGGGAGCTACGAGCAGTACTTC. Translating gives CASSLVSTGSYEQYF.

This chain joins TRBV2 and TRBJ2-7, with a tentative D call TRBD2 (6 bases). V dropped 2 bases and J dropped 5 bases, with 16 bases sitting between them. This CDR3 is 15 amino acids long. CDR1 is SNHLY, CDR2 FYNNEI, per germline. The CDR3 nucleotides read TGTGCCAGCAGTGAAAGCGGGCTAATAGGGGACGAGCAGTACTTC. The encoded protein is CASSESGLIGDEQYF.

The V gene is TRBV19, the J gene TRBJ1-2; D remains unclear. The CDR3 runs 9 residues. Germline V lookup: CDR1 LNHDA, CDR2 SQIVND (reference sequence). V dropped 9 bases and J dropped 7 bases, with 6 bases sitting between them. The CDR3 reads CASGGGYTF. CDR3 nucleotides: TGTGCCAGCGGCGGTGGCTACACCTTC. The variable domain in full, completed from reference TRBV19 and TRBJ1-2, reads DGGITQSPKYLFRKEGQNVTLSCEQNLNHDAMYWYRQDPGQGLRLIYYSQIVNDFQKGDIAEGYSVSREKKESFPLTVTSAQKNPTAFYLCASGGGYTFGSGTRLTVV.

V and J are TRBV7-6 and TRBJ2-2; D possibly corresponds to TRBD2 (7 bases). Germline CDR1 is SGHVS and CDR2 is FNYEAQ. This CDR3 contains 18 residues. Trimming removed 4 bases at V and 4 bases at J, with 22 bases between. The CDR3 DNA reads as TGTGCCAGCAGCTACCTGCTAGGGGGGGGCGGCGGCACCGGGGAGCTGTTTTTT. This gives the protein CASSYLLGGGGGTGELFF.

The V call is TRBV5-1, the J call TRBJ2-1; 9 bases are shared with TRBD2. Unmatched junction bases numbered 2, after V lost 1 base and J lost 3 bases. This CDR3 has 15 amino acids. Germline CDR1 and CDR2: SGHRS and YFSETQ. The CDR3 DNA follows: TGCGCCAGCAGCTTGCAGCGGGGGGACTACAATGAGCAGTTCTTC. It specifies CASSLQRGDYNEQFF.

The chain is built from TRBV10-1 and TRBJ1-1, with D possibly being TRBD1 (6 bases). Germline CDR1 WNHNN, CDR2 SYGVQD (reference sequence). Deletions cut 0 bases from V and 11 bases from J, with 13 bases between. The CDR3 has 13 residues. CDR3 loop: CASSESGARGAFF. The CDR3 DNA reads TGCGCCAGCAGTGAGTCGGGGGCCCGTGGGGCTTTCTTT.

J is TRBJ2-1 and V is TRBV11-2; D may be TRBD1 or TRBD2 (6 bases each). There are 16 residues in the CDR3. Germline CDR1 SGHAT, CDR2 FQNNGV. The V gene lost 5 bases and the J gene lost 0 bases, with 14 bases spanning the gap. CDR3 DNA: TGTGCCAGCAGCAGAGGGGGGTCAAGCTCCTACAATGAGCAGTTCTTC. Protein sequence: CASSRGGSSSYNEQFF.

This chain links TRBV13 with TRBJ1-3; TRBD1 might be the D (6 bases). Trimming took off 5 bases at V and 1 base at J, with 12 bases between the two ends. Germline assignment: CDR1 PRHDT and CDR2 FYEKMQ (reference sequence). The CDR3 has 15 amino acids. The CDR3 DNA reads as TGTGCCAGCAGCCCGGGGACAAAATCTGGAAACACCATATATTTT. It yields the protein CASSPGTKSGNTIYF.

The chain uses TRBV30 and TRBJ2-1, with 8 bases matching TRBD1. CDR1 and CDR2 from the germline V gene are GTSNPN and SVGIG (reference sequence). The CDR3 is 15 amino acids. V was clipped by 5 bases and J by 2 bases; unmatched bases: 8. As DNA, the CDR3 is TGTGCCTGGGACAAGGGACAGGTCACCTACAATGAGCAGTTCTTC. Encoded protein: CAWDKGQVTYNEQFF.

The rearrangement joins TRBV10-3 to TRBJ2-2; possibly TRBD2 for D (7 bases). The CDR3 spans 13 residues. Germline V CDR1 and CDR2: ENHRY, SYGVKD. V was trimmed by 8 bases and J by 5 bases, leaving 12 bases between them. CDR3 nucleotide sequence: TGTGCCATCCAAGGGGGGGGAACCGGGGAGCTGTTTTTT. It codes for CAIQGGGTGELFF.

This clone was counted a few times. CDR3 in amino acids: CSAKREQFF. The CDR3 nucleotides are TGCAGTGCTAAGCGGGAGCAGTTCTTC. The rearrangement links TRBV20-1 to TRBJ2-1; possibly TRBD2 for D (5 bases). Trimming took 4 bases from V and 10 from J, leaving 5 bases between them. Germline CDR1 reads DFQATT; CDR2 reads SNEGSKA (reference sequence). The CDR3 covers 9 residues.

V is TRBV19 and J is TRBJ2-7, with D possibly being TRBD1 (6 bases). The CDR3 totals 12 residues. Trimming pared 8 bases from V and 7 bases from J, leaving 15 bases between. Germline values: CDR1 LNHDA, CDR2 SQIVND (reference sequence). CDR3 DNA sequence: TGTGCCAGTTCCCAGGGGAGAGGAGAGCAGTACTTC. Its translation is CASSQGRGEQYF.

The rearrangement uses TRBV5-6 and TRBJ2-2; 9 bases agree with TRBD1. Germline CDR1 SGHDT, CDR2 YYEEEE. CDR3 length: 17 amino acids. The ends lost 3 bases at V and 5 bases at J; junction bases unmatched: 11. CDR3 nucleotides: TGTGCCAGCAGCTCGATCCGGGACAGGGTGGGGACCGGGGAGCTGTTTTTT. Amino acid sequence: CASSSIRDRVGTGELFF.

The V and J genes are TRBV5-6 and TRBJ2-5, with 11 positions matching TRBD2. CDR1 and CDR2 (germline): SGHDT, YYEEEE. The CDR3 contains 16 residues. Trimming cost V 0 bases and J 5 bases; bases outside gene matches: 6. The CDR3: CASSLGLAGSGETQYF. The CDR3 DNA sequence: TGTGCCAGCAGCTTGGGACTAGCGGGGAGTGGGGAGACCCAGTACTTC.

CDR3 sequence: CASSPRTGGMGANVLTF. The CDR3 DNA follows: TGTGCCAGCAGCCCCCGGACAGGGGGTATGGGGGCCAACGTCCTGACTTTC. The genes are TRBV14 and TRBJ2-6, with TRBD1 identical over 10 bases. CDR3 length equals 17 residues. Germline V gene sequence: CDR1 SGHDN, CDR2 FVKESK. The V and J ends lost 4 bases and 4 bases, in that order; junction bases with no gene match: 7. Full variable domain (remainder filled in from reference TRBV14 and TRBJ2-6): EAGVTQFPSHSVIEKGQTVTLRCDPISGHDNLYWYRRVMGKEIKFLLHFVKESKQDESGMPNNRFLAERTGGTYSTLKVQPAELEDSGVYFCASSPRTGGMGANVLTFGAGSRLTVL.

This clone was counted only a few times. V gene TRBV5-6 combines with J gene TRBJ1-1, with no clear D. V was pared by 5 bases and J by 1 base, with 6 bases between. This CDR3 is 12 amino acids long. Germline V gives CDR1 SGHDT, CDR2 YYEEEE. DNA for the CDR3: TGTGCCAGCAGTCCGGGGAACACTGAAGCTTTCTTT. The encoded protein is CASSPGNTEAFF.

This chain links TRBV4-3 with TRBJ1-2; D is unresolved. This CDR3 is built from 15 residues. V was cut by 2 bases and J by 1 base, with 11 bases left in between. Germline V gene lookup returns CDR1 LGHNA and CDR2 YSLEER. The CDR3 is CASSQTEGINYGYTF. The CDR3 DNA is TGCGCCAGCAGCCAAACCGAAGGGATTAACTATGGCTACACCTTC.

This clone has a single count. This chain uses TRBV11-3 with TRBJ2-3; D not resolved. This CDR3 has 13 residues. Germline V lookup: CDR1 SGHNT, CDR2 YENEEA. Trimming cost V 3 bases and J 6 bases, with 10 bases left between them. The DNA of the CDR3 is TGTGCCAGCAGCTTTACCCACTCGGATACGCAGTATTTT. Protein sequence: CASSFTHSDTQYF.

The chain uses TRBV15 and TRBJ2-5; D is uncertain. Germline values: CDR1 LNHNV, CDR2 YYDKDF (reference sequence). This CDR3 spans 12 amino acids. V was clipped by 3 bases and J by 5 bases, with 7 bases between them. CDR3 sequence reads: CATSSIGETQYF. The CDR3, as DNA: TGTGCCACCAGCAGTATCGGGGAGACCCAGTACTTC.

The rearrangement uses TRBV5-6 and TRBJ2-7; tentatively, D is TRBD1 (6 bases). There are 14 residues in the CDR3. The V and J ends lost 1 base and 3 bases respectively, with 11 bases between them. The germline V gene has CDR1 SGHDT and CDR2 YYEEEE. CDR3 in amino acids: CASSLSGADYEQYF. Here the CDR3 DNA reads TGTGCCAGCAGCTTGTCAGGGGCAGACTACGAGCAGTACTTC.

Only a few counts were recorded for this clone. The chain has TRBV7-9 and TRBJ2-1; 8 nucleotides match TRBD2. Germline lookup yields CDR1 SEHNR and CDR2 FQNEAQ (reference sequence). The CDR3 covers 15 residues. Trimming removed 1 base from V and 7 bases from J; junction bases left unmatched: 6. Here the CDR3 reads CASSLGAAGANEQFF. The CDR3 coding sequence is TGTGCCAGCAGCTTAGGGGCAGCGGGAGCAAATGAGCAGTTCTTC.

The chain recombines TRBV7-9 with TRBJ1-1; possibly TRBD1 for D (6 bases). The germline V gene encodes CDR1 SEHNR and CDR2 FQNEAQ (reference sequence). Trimming left V 4 bases short and J 0 bases short, with 9 bases between. This CDR3 is 14 amino acids long. The CDR3, as DNA: TGTGCCAGCAGCTCGACAGGCATGAACACTGAAGCTTTCTTT. Its translation: CASSSTGMNTEAFF.

The rearrangement joins TRBV7-9 to TRBJ2-1, with D possibly being TRBD2 (6 bases). CDR1 is SEHNR, CDR2 FQNEAQ, per germline (reference sequence). Deletions cut 1 base from V and 4 bases from J, with 8 bases between. The CDR3 extends over 14 amino acids. CDR3 DNA: TGTGCCAGCAGCTTAGTAGCGGTTTACAATGAGCAGTTCTTC. Translation: CASSLVAVYNEQFF.

This clone was seen only a few times. J is TRBJ1-5 and V is TRBV30; possibly TRBD1 for D (6 bases). This CDR3 spans 13 amino acids. CDR1 is GTSNPN, CDR2 SVGIG, per germline (reference sequence). The V end lost 3 bases, the J end lost 7 bases, and 13 bases lay between the germline ends. The CDR3 loop is CAWRGRGNQPQHF. The CDR3 nucleotides read TGTGCCTGGAGAGGCAGGGGAAACCAGCCCCAGCATTTT.

The CDR3 sequence: CASSYFQGGTEAFF. The CDR3 bases are TGTGCCAGCAGTTACTTTCAGGGGGGCACTGAAGCTTTCTTT. V usage is TRBV6-6 and J usage is TRBJ1-1; 7 bases agree with TRBD1. After removal of 1 base from V and 4 bases from J, the junction contained 3 bases not matched to a gene. CDR3 length equals 14 residues. Germline-derived CDR1 and CDR2 are MNHNY and SVGAGI (reference sequence).

V is TRBV10-3 and J is TRBJ2-5; TRBD2 is a possible D gene (6 bases). This CDR3 contains 14 residues. V gave up 11 bases and J gave up 11 bases, with 27 bases separating them. Germline CDR1 reads ENHRY; CDR2 reads SYGVKD. The CDR3 region has the DNA TGTGCCTCCGGAGGGACGGCAGGCCAGGGTGAGCAGTACTTC. Protein: CASGGTAGQGEQYF.